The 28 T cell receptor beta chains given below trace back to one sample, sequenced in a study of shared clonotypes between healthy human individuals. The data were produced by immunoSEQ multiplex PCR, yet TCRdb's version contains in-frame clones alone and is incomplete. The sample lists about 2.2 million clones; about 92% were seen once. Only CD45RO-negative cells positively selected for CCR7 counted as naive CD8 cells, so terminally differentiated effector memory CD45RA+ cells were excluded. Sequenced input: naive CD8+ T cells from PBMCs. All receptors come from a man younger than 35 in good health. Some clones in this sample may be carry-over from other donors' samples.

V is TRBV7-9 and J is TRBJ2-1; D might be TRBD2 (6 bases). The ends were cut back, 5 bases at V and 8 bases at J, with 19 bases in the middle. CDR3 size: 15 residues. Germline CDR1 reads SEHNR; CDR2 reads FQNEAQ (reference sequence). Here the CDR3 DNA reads TGTGCCAGCAGCCCGGGACTTTCCGCCTTCGATGAGCAGTTCTTC. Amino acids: CASSPGLSAFDEQFF.

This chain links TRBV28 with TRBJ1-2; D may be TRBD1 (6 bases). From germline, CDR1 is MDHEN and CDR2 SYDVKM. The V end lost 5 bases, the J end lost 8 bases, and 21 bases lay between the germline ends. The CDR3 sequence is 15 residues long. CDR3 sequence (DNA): TGTGCCAGCAGTCCGCGATCACAGGGTACGGTAGGCTACACCTTC. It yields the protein CASSPRSQGTVGYTF.

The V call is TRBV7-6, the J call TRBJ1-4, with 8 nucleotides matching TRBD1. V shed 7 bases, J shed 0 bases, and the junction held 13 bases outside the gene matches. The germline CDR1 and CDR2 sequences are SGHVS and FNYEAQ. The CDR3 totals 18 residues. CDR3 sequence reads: CASTERTGFSATNEKLFF. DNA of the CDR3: TGTGCCAGCACCGAGAGGACAGGGTTCTCTGCAACTAATGAAAAACTGTTTTTT.

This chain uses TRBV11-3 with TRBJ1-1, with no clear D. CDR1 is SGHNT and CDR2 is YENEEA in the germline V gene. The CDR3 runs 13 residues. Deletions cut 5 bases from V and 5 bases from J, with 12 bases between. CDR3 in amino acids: CASSRTPETEAFF. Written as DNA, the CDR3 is TGTGCCAGCAGCCGAACCCCAGAGACTGAAGCTTTCTTT.

DNA of the CDR3: TGTGCCTGGACGGCGGGAGGGTTGAGAGAGACCCAGTACTTC. It is translated as CAWTAGGLRETQYF. The chain is built from TRBV30 and TRBJ2-5, with 9 bases identical to TRBD2. The V and J ends lost 4 bases and 4 bases, in that order; junction bases with no gene match: 7. The CDR3 runs 14 residues. Germline values: CDR1 GTSNPN, CDR2 SVGIG (reference sequence).

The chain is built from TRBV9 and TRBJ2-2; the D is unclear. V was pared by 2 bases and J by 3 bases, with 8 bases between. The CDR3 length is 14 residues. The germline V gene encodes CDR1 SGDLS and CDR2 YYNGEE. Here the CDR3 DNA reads TGTGCCAGCAGCGTGGCGGCCTACACCGGGGAGCTGTTTTTT. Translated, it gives CASSVAAYTGELFF.

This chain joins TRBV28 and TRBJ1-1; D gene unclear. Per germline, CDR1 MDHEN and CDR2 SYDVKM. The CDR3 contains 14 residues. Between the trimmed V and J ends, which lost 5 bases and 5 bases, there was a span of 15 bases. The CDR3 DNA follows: TGTGCCAGCAGTCTTGGCGCAATGGGGACTGAAGCTTTCTTT. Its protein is CASSLGAMGTEAFF.

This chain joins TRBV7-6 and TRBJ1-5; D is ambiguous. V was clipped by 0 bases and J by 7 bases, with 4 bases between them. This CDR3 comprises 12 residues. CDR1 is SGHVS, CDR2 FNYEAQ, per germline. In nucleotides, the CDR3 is TGTGCCAGCAGCTTAGCGGGACAGCCCCAGCATTTT. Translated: CASSLAGQPQHF.

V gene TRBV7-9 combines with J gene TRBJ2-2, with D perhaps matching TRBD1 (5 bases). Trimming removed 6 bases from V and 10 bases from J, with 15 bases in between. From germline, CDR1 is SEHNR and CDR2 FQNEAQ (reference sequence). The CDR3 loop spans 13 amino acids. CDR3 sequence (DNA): TGTGCCAGCAGAATACCCTGGGGCTCGGAGCTGTTTTTT. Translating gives CASRIPWGSELFF.

This CDR3 reads CASSFYVGGEQYF. CDR3 DNA: TGTGCCAGCAGTTTTTACGTGGGGGGGGAGCAGTACTTC. The chain links TRBV28 to TRBJ2-7, with 7 bases identical to TRBD2. There are 13 residues in the CDR3. Germline assignment: CDR1 MDHEN and CDR2 SYDVKM. With 3 bases clipped from V and 7 bases from J, the junction kept 6 bases outside the gene matches. Variable domain in full (rest from reference TRBV28 and TRBJ2-7): DVKVTQSSRYLVKRTGEKVFLECVQDMDHENMFWYRQDPGLGLRLIYFSYDVKMKEKGDIPEGYSVSREKKERFSLILESASTNQTSMYLCASSFYVGGEQYFGPGTRLTVT.

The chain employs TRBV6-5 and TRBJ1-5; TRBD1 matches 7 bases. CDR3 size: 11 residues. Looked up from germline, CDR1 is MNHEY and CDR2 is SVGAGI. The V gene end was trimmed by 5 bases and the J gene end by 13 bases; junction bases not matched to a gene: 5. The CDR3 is CASSEGTEQHF. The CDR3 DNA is TGTGCCAGCAGTGAAGGGACAGAGCAGCATTTT.

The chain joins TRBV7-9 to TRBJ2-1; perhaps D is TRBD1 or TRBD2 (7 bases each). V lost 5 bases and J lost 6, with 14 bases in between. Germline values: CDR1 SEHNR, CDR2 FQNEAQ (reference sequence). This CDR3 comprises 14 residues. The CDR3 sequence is CASSMGGGLNEQFF. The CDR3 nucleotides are TGTGCCAGCAGCATGGGAGGGGGCCTCAATGAGCAGTTCTTC.

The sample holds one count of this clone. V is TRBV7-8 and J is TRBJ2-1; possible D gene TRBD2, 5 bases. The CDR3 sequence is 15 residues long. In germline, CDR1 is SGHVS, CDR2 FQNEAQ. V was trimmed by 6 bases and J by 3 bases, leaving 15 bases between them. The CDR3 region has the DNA TGTGCCAGCAGGGCCGACGCTAGCTACTACAATGAGCAGTTCTTC. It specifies CASRADASYYNEQFF.

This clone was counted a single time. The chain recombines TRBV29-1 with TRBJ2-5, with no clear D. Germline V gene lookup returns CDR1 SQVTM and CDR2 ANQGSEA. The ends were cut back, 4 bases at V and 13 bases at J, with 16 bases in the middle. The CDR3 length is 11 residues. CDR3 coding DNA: TGCAGCGTTGTAAAGCAGTCCCTTTGGTACTTC. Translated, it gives CSVVKQSLWYF.

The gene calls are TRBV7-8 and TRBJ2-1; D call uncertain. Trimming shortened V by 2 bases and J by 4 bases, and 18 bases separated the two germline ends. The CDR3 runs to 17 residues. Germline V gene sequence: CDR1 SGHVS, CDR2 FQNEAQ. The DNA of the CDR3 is TGTGCCAGCAGCTTACACCCCCCGTGGGCGAGATACAATGAGCAGTTCTTC. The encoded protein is CASSLHPPWARYNEQFF.

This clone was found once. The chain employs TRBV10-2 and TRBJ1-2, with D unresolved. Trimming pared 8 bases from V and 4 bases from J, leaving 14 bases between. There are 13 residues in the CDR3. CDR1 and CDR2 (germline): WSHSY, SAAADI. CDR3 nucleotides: TGCGCCAGCCGGGAGAAGGAACCCTATGGCTACACCTTC. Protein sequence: CASREKEPYGYTF.

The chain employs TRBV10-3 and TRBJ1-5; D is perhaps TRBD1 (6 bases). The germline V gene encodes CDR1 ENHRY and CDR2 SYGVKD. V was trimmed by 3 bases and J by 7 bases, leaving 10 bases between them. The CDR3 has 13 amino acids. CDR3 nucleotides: TGTGCCATCAGTGATGGGGGGCCCCAGCCCCAGCATTTT. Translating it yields CAISDGGPQPQHF.

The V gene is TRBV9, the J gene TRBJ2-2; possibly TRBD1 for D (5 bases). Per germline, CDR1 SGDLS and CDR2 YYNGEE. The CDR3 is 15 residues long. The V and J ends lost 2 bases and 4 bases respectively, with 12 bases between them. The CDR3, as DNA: TGTGCCAGCAGCGTTGGGGCCCAGGGCACCGGGGAGCTGTTTTTT. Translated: CASSVGAQGTGELFF.

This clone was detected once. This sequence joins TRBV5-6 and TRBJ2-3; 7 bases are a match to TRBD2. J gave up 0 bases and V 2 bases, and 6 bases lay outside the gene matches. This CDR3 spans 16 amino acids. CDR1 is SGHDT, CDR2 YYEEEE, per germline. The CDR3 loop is CASSLRMRGSTDTQYF. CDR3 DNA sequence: TGTGCCAGCAGCTTAAGGATGCGGGGGAGCACAGATACGCAGTATTTT.

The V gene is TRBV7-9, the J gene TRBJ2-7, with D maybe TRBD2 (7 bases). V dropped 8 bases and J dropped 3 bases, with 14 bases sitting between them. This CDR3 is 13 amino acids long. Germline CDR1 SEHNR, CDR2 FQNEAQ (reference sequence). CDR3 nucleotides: TGTGCCAGCTCGAGGGGGGGTTACTACGAGCAGTACTTC. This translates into CASSRGGYYEQYF.

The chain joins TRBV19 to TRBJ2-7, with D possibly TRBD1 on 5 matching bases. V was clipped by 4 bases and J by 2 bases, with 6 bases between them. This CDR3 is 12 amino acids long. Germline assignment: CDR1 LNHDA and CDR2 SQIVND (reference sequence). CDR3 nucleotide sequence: TGTGCCAGTAGTACAGGGCCCTACGAGCAGTACTTC. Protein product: CASSTGPYEQYF.

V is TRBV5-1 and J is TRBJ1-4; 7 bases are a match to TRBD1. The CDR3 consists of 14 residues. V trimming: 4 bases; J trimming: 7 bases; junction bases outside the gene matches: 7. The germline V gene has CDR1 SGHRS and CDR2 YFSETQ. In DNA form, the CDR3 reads TGCGCCAGCAGCCCGCAGCAGGGGGGTGAAAAACTGTTTTTT. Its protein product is CASSPQQGGEKLFF.

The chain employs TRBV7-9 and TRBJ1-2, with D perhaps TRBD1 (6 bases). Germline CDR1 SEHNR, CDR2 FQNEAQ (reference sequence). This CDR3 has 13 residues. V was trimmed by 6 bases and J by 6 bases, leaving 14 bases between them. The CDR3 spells CASRGGGLDGYTF. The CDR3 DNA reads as TGTGCCAGCAGGGGCGGGGGCTTGGATGGCTACACCTTC.

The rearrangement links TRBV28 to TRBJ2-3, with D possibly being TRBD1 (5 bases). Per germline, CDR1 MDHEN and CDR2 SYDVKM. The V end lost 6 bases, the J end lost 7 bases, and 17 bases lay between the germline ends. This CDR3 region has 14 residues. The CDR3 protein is CASSSQYYRNTQYF. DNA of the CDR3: TGTGCCAGCAGCTCCCAGTACTACAGGAATACGCAGTATTTT.

CDR3 region: CASSLISGSYNEQFF. The CDR3 region has the DNA TGTGCCAGTAGTCTAATTAGCGGGAGCTACAATGAGCAGTTCTTC. The chain couples TRBV19 to TRBJ2-1; TRBD2 matches 9 bases. Per germline, CDR1 LNHDA and CDR2 SQIVND (reference sequence). This CDR3 comprises 15 residues. The junction had 5 bases not matched to a gene; V was cut back by 5 bases and J by 3 bases.

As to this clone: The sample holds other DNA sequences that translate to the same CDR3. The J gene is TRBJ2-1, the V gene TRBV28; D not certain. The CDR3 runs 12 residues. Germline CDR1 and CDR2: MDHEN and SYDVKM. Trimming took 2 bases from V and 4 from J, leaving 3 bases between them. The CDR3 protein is CASSLGYNEQFF. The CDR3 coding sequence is TGTGCCAGCAGTTTAGGGTACAATGAGCAGTTCTTC.

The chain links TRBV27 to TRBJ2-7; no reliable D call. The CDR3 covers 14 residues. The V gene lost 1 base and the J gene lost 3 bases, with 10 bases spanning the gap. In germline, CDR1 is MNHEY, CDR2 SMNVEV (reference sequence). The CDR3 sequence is CASSLLGQSYEQYF. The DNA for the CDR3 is TGTGCCAGCAGTTTATTGGGCCAAAGCTACGAGCAGTACTTC.

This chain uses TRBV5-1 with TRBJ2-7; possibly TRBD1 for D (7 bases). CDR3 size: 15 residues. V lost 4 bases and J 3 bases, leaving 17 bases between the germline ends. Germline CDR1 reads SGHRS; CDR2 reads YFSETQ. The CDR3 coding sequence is TGCGCCAGCAGCGTAGGCGGGACAGTGGTCTACGAGCAGTACTTC. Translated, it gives CASSVGGTVVYEQYF.